This T cell receptor beta chain was identified during a study of CD8 T cells in ankylosing spondylitis. TCRdb re-analysed the 5' RACE reads in MiXCR, keeping a single row per CDR3 protein. The repertoire includes approximately 350,000 distinct CDR3 sequences, roughly 20% of them detected once, and approximately 14% sits in the top ten. Trimming at V came to 1 base and at J to 6 bases, leaving 8 bases not matched to a gene. The CDR3 extends over 15 amino acids. Germline CDR1 SQVTM, CDR2 ANQGSEA. The sample comprised blood, either unsorted or a sorted T cell fraction (not recorded which). V and J are TRBV29-1 and TRBJ2-1; 8 nucleotides match TRBD2. This clonotype originated in a male donor with ankylosing spondylitis or in good health (not recorded which). The CDR3 region has the DNA TGCAGCGTTGAAGGGCCAGCGGGGGCGATCAATGAGCAGTTCTTC. Its translation: CSVEGPAGAINEQFF.